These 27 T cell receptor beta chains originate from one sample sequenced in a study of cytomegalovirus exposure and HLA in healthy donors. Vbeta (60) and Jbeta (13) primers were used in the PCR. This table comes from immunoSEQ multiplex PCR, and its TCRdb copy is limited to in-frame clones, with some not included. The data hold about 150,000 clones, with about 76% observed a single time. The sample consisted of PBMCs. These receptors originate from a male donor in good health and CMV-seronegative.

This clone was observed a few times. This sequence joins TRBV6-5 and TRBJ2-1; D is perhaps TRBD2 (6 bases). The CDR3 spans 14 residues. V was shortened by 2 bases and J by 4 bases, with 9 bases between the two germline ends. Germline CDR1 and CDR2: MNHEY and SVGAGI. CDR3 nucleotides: TGTGCCAGCAGTTACCGGGAGAGGTACAATGAGCAGTTCTTC. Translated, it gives CASSYRERYNEQFF.

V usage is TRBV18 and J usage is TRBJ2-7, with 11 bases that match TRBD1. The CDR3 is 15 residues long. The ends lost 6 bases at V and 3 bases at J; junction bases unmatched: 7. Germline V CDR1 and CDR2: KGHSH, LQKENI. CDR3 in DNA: TGTGCCAGCTCCCATACCGGGACAGGGGGCTACGAGCAGTACTTC. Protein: CASSHTGTGGYEQYF.

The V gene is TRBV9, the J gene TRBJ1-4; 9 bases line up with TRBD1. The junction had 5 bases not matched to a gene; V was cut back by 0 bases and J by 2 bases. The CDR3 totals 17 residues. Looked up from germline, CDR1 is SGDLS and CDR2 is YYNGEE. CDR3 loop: CASSVAGGTGTNEKLFF. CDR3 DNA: TGTGCCAGCAGCGTAGCGGGGGGGACAGGGACTAATGAAAAACTGTTTTTT.

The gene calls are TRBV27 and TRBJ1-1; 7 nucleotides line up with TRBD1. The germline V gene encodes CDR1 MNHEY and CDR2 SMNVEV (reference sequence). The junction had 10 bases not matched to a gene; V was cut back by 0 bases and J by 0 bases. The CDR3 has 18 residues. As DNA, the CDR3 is TGTGCCAGCAGTTTATCCCGGGACAGATTAATAATGAACACTGAAGCTTTCTTT. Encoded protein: CASSLSRDRLIMNTEAFF.

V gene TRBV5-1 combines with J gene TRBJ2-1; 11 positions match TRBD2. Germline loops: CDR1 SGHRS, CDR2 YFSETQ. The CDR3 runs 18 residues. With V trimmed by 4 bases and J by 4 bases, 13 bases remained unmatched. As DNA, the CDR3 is TGCGCCAGCAGCCTAATAGGACTAGCGGGCGATTTTTACAATGAGCAGTTCTTC. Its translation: CASSLIGLAGDFYNEQFF.

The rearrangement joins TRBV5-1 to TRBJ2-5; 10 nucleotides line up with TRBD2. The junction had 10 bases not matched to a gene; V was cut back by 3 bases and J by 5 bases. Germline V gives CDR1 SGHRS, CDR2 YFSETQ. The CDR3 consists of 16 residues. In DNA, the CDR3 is TGCGCCAGCAGCTACGACCTAGCGGGGGCTGGGGAGACCCAGTACTTC. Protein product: CASSYDLAGAGETQYF. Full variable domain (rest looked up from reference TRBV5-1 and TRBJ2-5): KAGVTQTPRYLIKTRGQQVTLSCSPISGHRSVSWYQQTPGQGLQFLFEYFSETQRNKGNFPGRFSGRQFSNSRSEMNVSTLELGDSALYLCASSYDLAGAGETQYFGPGTRLLVL.

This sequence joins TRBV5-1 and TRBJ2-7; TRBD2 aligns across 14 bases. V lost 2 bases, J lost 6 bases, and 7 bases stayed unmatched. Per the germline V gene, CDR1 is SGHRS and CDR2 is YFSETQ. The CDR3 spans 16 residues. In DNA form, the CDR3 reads TGCGCCAGCAGCTTTGGGACTAGCGGGAGCGTGGTCGAGCAGTACTTC. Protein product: CASSFGTSGSVVEQYF.

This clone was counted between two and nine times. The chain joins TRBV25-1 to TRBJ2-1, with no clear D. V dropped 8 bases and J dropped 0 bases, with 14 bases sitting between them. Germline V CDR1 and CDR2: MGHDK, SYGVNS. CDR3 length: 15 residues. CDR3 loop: CASASRLSSYNEQFF. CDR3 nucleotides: TGTGCCAGCGCAAGCAGGTTGAGCTCCTACAATGAGCAGTTCTTC.

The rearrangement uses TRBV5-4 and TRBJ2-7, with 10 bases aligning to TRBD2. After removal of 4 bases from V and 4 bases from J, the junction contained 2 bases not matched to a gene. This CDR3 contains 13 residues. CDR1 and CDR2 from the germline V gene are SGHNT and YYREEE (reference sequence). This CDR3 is CASSMTSGYEQYF. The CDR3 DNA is TGTGCCAGCAGCATGACTAGCGGGTACGAGCAGTACTTC.

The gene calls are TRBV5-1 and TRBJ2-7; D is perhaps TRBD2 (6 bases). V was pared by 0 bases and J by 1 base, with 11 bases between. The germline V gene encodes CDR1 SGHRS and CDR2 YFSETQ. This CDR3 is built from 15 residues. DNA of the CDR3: TGCGCCAGCAGCTTGGGGCTAGCGCAATCCTACGAGCAGTACTTC. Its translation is CASSLGLAQSYEQYF.

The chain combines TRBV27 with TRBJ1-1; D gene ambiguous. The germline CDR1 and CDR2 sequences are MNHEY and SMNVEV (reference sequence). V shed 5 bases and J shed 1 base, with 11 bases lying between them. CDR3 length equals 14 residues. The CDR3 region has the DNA TGTGCCAGCAGTATGCGAGAGGGGAACACTGAAGCTTTCTTT. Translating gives CASSMREGNTEAFF.

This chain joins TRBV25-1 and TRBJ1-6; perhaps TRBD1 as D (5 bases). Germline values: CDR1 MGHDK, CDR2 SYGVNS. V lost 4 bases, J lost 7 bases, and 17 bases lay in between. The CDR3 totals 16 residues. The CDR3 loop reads CASSAFRAGPNSPLHF. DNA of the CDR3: TGTGCCAGCAGTGCCTTCAGGGCCGGGCCAAATTCACCCCTCCACTTT.

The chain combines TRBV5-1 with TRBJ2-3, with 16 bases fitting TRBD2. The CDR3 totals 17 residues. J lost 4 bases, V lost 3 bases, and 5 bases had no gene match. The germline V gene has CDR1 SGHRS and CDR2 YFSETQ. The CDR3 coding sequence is TGCGCCAGCAGCTCATCCGGGACTAGCGGGAGGGCAGATACGCAGTATTTT. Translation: CASSSSGTSGRADTQYF. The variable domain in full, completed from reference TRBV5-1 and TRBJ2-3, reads KAGVTQTPRYLIKTRGQQVTLSCSPISGHRSVSWYQQTPGQGLQFLFEYFSETQRNKGNFPGRFSGRQFSNSRSEMNVSTLELGDSALYLCASSSSGTSGRADTQYFGPGTRLTVL.

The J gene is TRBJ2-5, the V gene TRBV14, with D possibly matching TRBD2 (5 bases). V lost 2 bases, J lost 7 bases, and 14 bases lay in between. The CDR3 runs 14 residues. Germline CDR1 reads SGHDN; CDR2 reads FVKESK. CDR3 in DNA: TGTGCCAGCAGCCAATCCCCCATCCGGGGGACCCAGTACTTC. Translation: CASSQSPIRGTQYF.

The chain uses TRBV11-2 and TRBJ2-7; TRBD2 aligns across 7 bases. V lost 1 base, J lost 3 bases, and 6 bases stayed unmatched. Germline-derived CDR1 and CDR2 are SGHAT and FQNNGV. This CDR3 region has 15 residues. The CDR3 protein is CASSLGTRSGYEQYF. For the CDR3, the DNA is TGTGCCAGCAGCTTAGGGACTAGGTCGGGCTACGAGCAGTACTTC.

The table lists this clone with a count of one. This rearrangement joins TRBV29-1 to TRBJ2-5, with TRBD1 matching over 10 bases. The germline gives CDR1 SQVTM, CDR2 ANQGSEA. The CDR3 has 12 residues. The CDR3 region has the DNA TGCAGGGTAGGGGACAGGGGAGAGACCCAGTACTTC. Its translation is CRVGDRGETQYF.

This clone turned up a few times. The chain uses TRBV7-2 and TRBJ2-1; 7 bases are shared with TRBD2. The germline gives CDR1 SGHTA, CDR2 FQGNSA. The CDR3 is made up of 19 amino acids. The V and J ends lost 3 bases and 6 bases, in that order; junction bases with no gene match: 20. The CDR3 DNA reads TGTGCCAGCAGCTTCACAACTAGGGGCGGGACTAAACTCGTCAATGAGCAGTTCTTC. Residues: CASSFTTRGGTKLVNEQFF.

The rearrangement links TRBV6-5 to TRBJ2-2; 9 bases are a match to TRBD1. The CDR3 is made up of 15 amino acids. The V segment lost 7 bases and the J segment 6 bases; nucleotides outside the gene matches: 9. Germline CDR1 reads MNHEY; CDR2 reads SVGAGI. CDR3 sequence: CASTTDRGVAGELFF. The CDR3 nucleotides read TGTGCCAGCACCACGGACAGGGGTGTGGCCGGGGAGCTGTTTTTT.

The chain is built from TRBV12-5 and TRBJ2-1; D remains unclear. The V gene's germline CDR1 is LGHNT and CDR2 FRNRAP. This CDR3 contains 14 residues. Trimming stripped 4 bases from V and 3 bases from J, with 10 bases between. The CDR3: CASGSPRDYNEQFF. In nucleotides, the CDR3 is TGTGCTAGTGGTTCCCCCCGCGACTACAATGAGCAGTTCTTC.

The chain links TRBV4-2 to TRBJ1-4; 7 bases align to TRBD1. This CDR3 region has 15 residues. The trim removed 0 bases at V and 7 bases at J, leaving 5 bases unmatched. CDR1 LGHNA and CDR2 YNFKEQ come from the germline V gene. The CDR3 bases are TGTGCCAGCAGCCAAGAGTCAGGGGGTGCTGAAAAACTGTTTTTT. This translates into CASSQESGGAEKLFF.

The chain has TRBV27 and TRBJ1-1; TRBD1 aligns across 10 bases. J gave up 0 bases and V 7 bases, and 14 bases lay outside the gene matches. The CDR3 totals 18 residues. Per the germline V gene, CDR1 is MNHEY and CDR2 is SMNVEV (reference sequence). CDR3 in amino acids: CASTGTGALGGLNTEAFF. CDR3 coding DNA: TGTGCCAGCACCGGGACAGGGGCGCTTGGGGGTTTGAACACTGAAGCTTTCTTT.

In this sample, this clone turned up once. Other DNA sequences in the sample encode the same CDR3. CDR3 residues: CASSQDPPATEKPPLYGYTF. CDR3 DNA sequence: TGCGCCAGCAGCCAAGACCCCCCCGCCACAGAGAAACCACCCCTCTATGGCTACACCTTC. The J gene is TRBJ1-2, the V gene TRBV4-3; D is undetermined. The CDR3 consists of 20 residues. Trimming took off 0 bases at V and 4 bases at J, with 27 bases between the two ends. Germline V lookup: CDR1 LGHNA, CDR2 YSLEER.

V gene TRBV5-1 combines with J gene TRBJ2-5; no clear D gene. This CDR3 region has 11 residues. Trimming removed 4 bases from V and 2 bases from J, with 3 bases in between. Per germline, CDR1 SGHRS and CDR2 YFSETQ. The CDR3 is CASSRQETQYF. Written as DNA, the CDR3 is TGCGCCAGCAGCCGGCAAGAGACCCAGTACTTC.

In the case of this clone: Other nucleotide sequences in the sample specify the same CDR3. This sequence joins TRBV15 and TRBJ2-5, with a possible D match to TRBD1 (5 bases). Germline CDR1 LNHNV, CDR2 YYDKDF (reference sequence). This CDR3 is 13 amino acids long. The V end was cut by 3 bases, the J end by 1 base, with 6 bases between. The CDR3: CATSRDIQETQYF. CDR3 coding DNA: TGTGCCACCAGCAGGGACATCCAAGAGACCCAGTACTTC.

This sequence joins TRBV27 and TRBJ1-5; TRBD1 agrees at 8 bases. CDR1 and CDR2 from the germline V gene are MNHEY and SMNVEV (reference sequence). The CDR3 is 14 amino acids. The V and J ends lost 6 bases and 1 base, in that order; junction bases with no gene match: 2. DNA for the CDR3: TGTGCCAGCAGCAGGACAGGGAGCAATCAGCCCCAGCATTTT. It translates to CASSRTGSNQPQHF.

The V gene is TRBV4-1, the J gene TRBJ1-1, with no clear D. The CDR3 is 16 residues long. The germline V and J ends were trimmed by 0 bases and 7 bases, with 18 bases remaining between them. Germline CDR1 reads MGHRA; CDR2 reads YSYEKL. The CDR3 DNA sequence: TGCGCCAGCAGCCAAGATAAGTCGACTATCTCCATTGAAGCTTTCTTT. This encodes CASSQDKSTISIEAFF.

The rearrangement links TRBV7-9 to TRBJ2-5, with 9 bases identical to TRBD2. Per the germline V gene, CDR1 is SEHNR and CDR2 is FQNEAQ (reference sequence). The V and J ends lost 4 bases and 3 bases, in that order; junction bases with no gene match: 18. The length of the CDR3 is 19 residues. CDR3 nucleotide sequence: TGTGCCAGCAGCTACTCCGGGTGGCGGGGGGGAAGATTGGAAGAGACCCAGTACTTC. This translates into CASSYSGWRGGRLEETQYF.